The rows below give T cell receptor beta chains drawn from one sample of a study of T cell responses to AZD1222 COVID-19 vaccine. Sequenced by immunoSEQ multiplex PCR; TCRdb stores in-frame clones only, minus some. The table shows around 120,000 clones, with about 91% occurring only once. Sequences were derived from peripheral blood, sampled on day 0 of AZD1222 vaccination. These TCRs come from an adult in good health. Both conserved end residues are part of each CDR3. The D gene is left open where the match is weak. Size is omitted from some rows. Given values are once, few, many or a class for expanded clones.

clone size,V gene,D gene,J gene,CDR3 protein,CDR3 DNA
-,TRBV27,TRBD1,TRBJ2-3,CASRRTGGDTQYF,TGTGCCAGCCGAAGGACAGGGGGCGATACGCAGTATTTT
-,TRBV10-3,TRBD2,TRBJ2-3,CAISEALAGGTDTQYF,TGTGCCATCAGTGAGGCTCTAGCGGGGGGCACAGATACGCAGTATTTT
-,TRBV2,-,TRBJ2-5,CASSEVKTQYF,TGTGCCAGCAGTGAAGTTAAGACCCAGTACTTC
-,TRBV18,-,TRBJ2-2,CASSLSANRAGLGTGELFF,TGTGCCAGCTCACTGTCCGCAAACCGGGCCGGACTTGGTACCGGGGAGCTGTTTTTT
-,TRBV7-2,-,TRBJ2-1,CASSLTSYNEQFF,TGTGCCAGCAGCTTAACGAGTTACAATGAGCAGTTCTTC
-,TRBV4-1,TRBD1,TRBJ2-1,CASSQGTGGAFHEQFF,TGCGCCAGCAGCCAAGGGACAGGGGGCGCATTTCATGAGCAGTTCTTC
-,TRBV19,TRBD1,TRBJ1-2,CASSHRWRTGIKNYGYTF,TGTGCCAGTAGTCACCGCTGGAGGACAGGGATTAAAAACTATGGCTACACCTTC
once,TRBV7-2,TRBD1,TRBJ1-2,CASSLRDRVRSDYGYTF,TGTGCCAGCAGCTTGAGGGACAGGGTGAGATCGGACTATGGCTACACCTTC
-,TRBV21-1,-,TRBJ2-7,CASSKVRLVRTLEQYF,TGTGCCAGCAGCAAAGTTAGACTAGTACGGACCCTCGAGCAGTACTTC
-,TRBV27,TRBD2,TRBJ2-5,CASSWTSGAQETQYF,TGTGCCAGCAGTTGGACTAGCGGGGCCCAAGAGACCCAGTACTTC
-,TRBV6-1,-,TRBJ2-1,CASSEGYNEQFF,TGTGCCAGCAGTGAAGGATACAATGAGCAGTTCTTC
-,TRBV6-5,TRBD2,TRBJ2-5,CATRTSGGEEETQYF,TGTGCCACGAGGACTAGCGGGGGGGAAGAAGAGACCCAGTACTTC
-,TRBV7-2,TRBD1,TRBJ1-1,CASSPRTGGIGTEAFF,TGTGCCAGCAGCCCCCGGACAGGGGGGATAGGGACTGAAGCTTTCTTT
-,TRBV5-1,TRBD1,TRBJ1-2,CASSISGTGRGYTF,TGCGCCAGCAGCATATCCGGGACAGGGCGAGGCTACACCTTC
-,TRBV7-8,-,TRBJ1-3,CASSLEVTSGNTIYF,TGTGCCAGCAGCTTAGAGGTTACCTCTGGAAACACCATATATTTT
-,TRBV18,-,TRBJ1-6,CASSIENSPLHF,TGTGCCAGCTCAATTGAGAATTCACCCCTCCACTTT
-,TRBV5-8,-,TRBJ2-6,CASSLLGTGANVLTF,TGTGCCAGCAGCTTGTTGGGGACTGGGGCCAACGTCCTGACTTTC
-,TRBV11-3,-,TRBJ2-3,CASKRGGGADTQYF,TGTGCCAGCAAGAGGGGAGGGGGGGCAGATACGCAGTATTTT
-,TRBV18,TRBD1,TRBJ2-2,CATRTGGASGELFF,TGTGCCACCCGGACAGGGGGCGCGTCCGGGGAGCTGTTTTTT
-,TRBV2,-,TRBJ1-6,CASSELDGNSPLHF,TGTGCCAGCAGTGAACTAGATGGGAATTCACCCCTCCACTTT
-,TRBV29-1,-,TRBJ1-2,CSVEDRGGGTYGYTF,TGCAGCGTTGAAGATCGGGGCGGGGGTACCTATGGCTACACCTTC
-,TRBV7-8,TRBD1,TRBJ1-3,CASSIGQGGRGNTIYF,TGTGCCAGCAGCATTGGACAGGGCGGACGAGGAAACACCATATATTTT
-,TRBV7-3,-,TRBJ1-2,CASSLSGWDGYTF,TGTGCCAGCAGCTTATCCGGGTGGGATGGCTACACCTTC
-,TRBV7-2,TRBD1,TRBJ1-2,CASSLGQGAGYGYTF,TGTGCCAGCAGCTTAGGTCAGGGGGCCGGGTATGGCTACACCTTC